One and the same sample provided the 17 T cell receptor beta chains below, sequenced in a study of T cell repertoires in cytomegalovirus infection. TCRdb reprocessed the reads via MiXCR and lists one record per CDR3 protein. Among around 900,000 distinct CDR3 sequences listed, around 30% were seen once. No antigen has been assigned to these receptors. The sample here was cultured CD8+ T cells from PBMCs, taken from culture after CMV antigen stimulation. These receptors came from a human donor in good health (CMV status not recorded). Some clones in this sample may be carry-over from other donors' samples.

Note on this clonotype: A much larger clone lies a single base off, so this may be a read error. This chain links TRBV7-2 with TRBJ2-2; the D gene could be TRBD1 or TRBD2 (5 bases each). CDR1 and CDR2 from the germline V gene are SGHTA and FQGNSA. The length of the CDR3 is 16 residues. The V end was cut by 4 bases, the J end by 4 bases, with 16 bases between. CDR3 amino acids: CASSSLGTGSTGELFF. The CDR3 nucleotides are TGTGCCAGCAGCTCCCTCGGGACGGGGAGCACCGGGGAGCTGTTTTTT.

The V call is TRBV19, the J call TRBJ1-1; weak D call: TRBD1 (5 bases). Germline CDR1 LNHDA, CDR2 SQIVND (reference sequence). V was cut by 5 bases and J by 1 base, with 14 bases left in between. The CDR3 has 15 amino acids. The CDR3 is CASSAYRIQNTEAFF. The DNA of the CDR3 is TGTGCCAGTAGTGCATACAGGATACAGAACACTGAAGCTTTCTTT.

Worth noting for this clonotype: At one end, the junction sequence differs from germline, possibly due to a read error. The chain uses TRBV11-1 and TRBJ1-3, with D unclear. CDR3 length: 15 amino acids. Germline V gives CDR1 SGHAT, CDR2 FQDESV (reference sequence). DNA for the CDR3: TGTTCCAGCAGCCTACACAGCGCCCCGGGAAACACCATATATTTT. Amino acids: CSSSLHSAPGNTIYF.

This rearrangement joins TRBV7-9 to TRBJ1-1; unclear D gene. CDR3 length equals 13 residues. Trimming removed 2 bases from V and 6 bases from J, with 10 bases in between. Germline assignment: CDR1 SEHNR and CDR2 FQNEAQ (reference sequence). This CDR3 is CASSLKPRSEAFF. The CDR3 DNA sequence: TGTGCCAGCAGCTTAAAGCCGCGTTCTGAAGCTTTCTTT.

This chain joins TRBV20-1 and TRBJ2-7; D gene ambiguous. The length of the CDR3 is 14 residues. CDR1 is DFQATT and CDR2 is SNEGSKA in the germline V gene (reference sequence). V was trimmed by 0 bases and J by 3 bases, leaving 12 bases between them. The CDR3 DNA reads as TGCAGTGCTAGAGACCCGGACGGCCACTACGAGCAGTACTTC. It translates to CSARDPDGHYEQYF.

DNA of the CDR3: TGTGCCAGCAGTTACTCCGGTAGCGGGGCGAGCTCCTACGAGCAGTACGTC. Protein: CASSYSGSGASSYEQYV. The chain has TRBV6-2 or TRBV6-3 and TRBJ2-7; 8 positions match TRBD2. Germline CDR1 is MNHEY and CDR2 is SVGEGT. V gave up 0 bases and J gave up 0 bases; unmatched junction bases: 7. The CDR3 covers 17 residues.

Notes on this clonotype: A single base separates this from a much larger clone, so it may be a read error. This rearrangement joins TRBV6-1 to TRBJ2-3; D is uncertain. The CDR3 runs 16 residues. The V and J ends lost 1 base and 4 bases respectively, with 15 bases between them. CDR1 and CDR2 from the germline V gene are MNHNS and SASEGT. This chain's CDR3 is CASSEDALPPADTQYF. The CDR3 nucleotides are TGTGCCAGCAGTGAAGATGCACTCCCGCCGGCAGATACGCAGTATTTT.

The V gene is TRBV24-1, the J gene TRBJ2-1; tentatively, D is TRBD1 (6 bases). The CDR3 contains 15 residues. The ends were cut back, 3 bases at V and 5 bases at J, with 13 bases in the middle. The V gene's germline CDR1 is KGHDR and CDR2 SFDVKD. CDR3 protein: CATSDLYRADNEQFF. The CDR3 DNA reads TGTGCCACCAGTGATCTTTACAGGGCTGACAATGAGCAGTTCTTC.

The genes are TRBV19 and TRBJ2-3; possibly TRBD2 for D (6 bases). CDR1 is LNHDA and CDR2 is SQIVND in the germline V gene (reference sequence). The ends were cut back, 10 bases at V and 0 bases at J, with 26 bases in the middle. The CDR3 is 18 residues long. CDR3 region: CATTRGFISGSSTDTQYF. DNA for the CDR3: TGTGCCACAACCCGGGGCTTTATTAGCGGATCTAGCACAGATACGCAGTATTTT.

This chain links TRBV25-1 with TRBJ2-5; 9 nucleotides match TRBD2. The CDR3 consists of 17 residues. The V and J ends lost 7 bases and 4 bases, in that order; junction bases with no gene match: 16. Germline assignment: CDR1 MGHDK and CDR2 SYGVNS. The CDR3: CASIGISGGPAGETQYF. The CDR3 DNA reads as TGTGCCAGCATTGGGATTAGCGGGGGTCCTGCTGGAGAGACCCAGTACTTC.

The V and J genes are TRBV12-3 or TRBV12-4 and TRBJ2-6; D perhaps matches TRBD1 (5 bases). V lost 5 bases and J lost 7, with 12 bases in between. The CDR3 runs 14 residues. The CDR3 DNA is TGTGCCAGCAGTCCCCAGGGAATCGCCAACGTCCTGACTTTC. Translated: CASSPQGIANVLTF.

The chain has TRBV6-1 and TRBJ2-2; no definite D call. V was trimmed by 6 bases and J by 5 bases, leaving 7 bases between them. The CDR3 has 12 residues. The germline V gene encodes CDR1 MNHNS and CDR2 SASEGT. CDR3 sequence reads: CASRYTTGELFF. The CDR3 nucleotides read TGTGCCAGCAGGTACACGACCGGGGAGCTGTTTTTT.

V and J are TRBV3-1 and TRBJ1-3, with D unresolved. CDR3 length: 15 amino acids. The V end was cut by 4 bases, the J end by 0 bases, with 10 bases between. Germline V gene sequence: CDR1 LGHDT, CDR2 YNNKEL (reference sequence). The CDR3 is CASSPVEGSGNTIYF. CDR3 in DNA: TGTGCCAGCAGCCCCGTGGAGGGCTCTGGAAACACCATATATTTT.

The CDR3 is CASSPYRDRAFLGYEQYF. Here the CDR3 DNA reads TGTGCCAGTAGTCCATACCGGGACAGGGCTTTTCTGGGCTACGAGCAGTACTTC. The rearrangement links TRBV19 to TRBJ2-7; 9 bases are shared with TRBD1. CDR1 LNHDA and CDR2 SQIVND come from the germline V gene (reference sequence). This CDR3 is 18 amino acids long. Losses at the gene ends were 5 bases for V and 3 bases for J; bases not matched to a gene: 17.

The rearrangement links TRBV11-3 to TRBJ2-3; 8 bases fit TRBD2. V shed 8 bases, J shed 5 bases, and the junction held 9 bases outside the gene matches. The CDR3 is 14 residues long. Per the germline V gene, CDR1 is SGHNT and CDR2 is YENEEA. The CDR3 region is CASSGTRKGDTQYF. For the CDR3, the DNA is TGTGCCAGCTCCGGGACTAGGAAAGGAGATACGCAGTATTTT.

This clonotype was picked up many times. The V and J genes are TRBV11-2 and TRBJ2-2, with TRBD2 matching 8 bases. With V trimmed by 2 bases and J by 5 bases, 4 bases remained unmatched. CDR3 length: 15 residues. Looked up from germline, CDR1 is SGHAT and CDR2 is FQNNGV. Here the CDR3 reads CASSLRGGNTGELFF. Written as DNA, the CDR3 is TGTGCCAGCAGCTTACGCGGGGGGAATACCGGGGAGCTGTTTTTT. The variable domain in full, with the rest retrieved from reference TRBV11-2 and TRBJ2-2, is EAGVAQSPRYKIIEKRQSVAFWCNPISGHATLYWYQQILGQGPKLLIQFQNNGVVDDSQLPKDRFSAERLKGVDSTLKIQPAKLEDSAVYLCASSLRGGNTGELFFGEGSRLTVL.

This clonotype was seen more than once but under ten times. The chain recombines TRBV9 with TRBJ2-3; D is perhaps TRBD1 or TRBD2 (5 bases each). The V end was cut by 5 bases, the J end by 5 bases, with 15 bases between. Germline V lookup: CDR1 SGDLS, CDR2 YYNGEE. The CDR3 length is 14 residues. The CDR3 DNA sequence: TGTGCCAGCAGTCCAGAGGGGAAGCTAGATACGCAGTATTTT. Protein product: CASSPEGKLDTQYF.